A selection of T cell receptor beta chains follows, all from one sample in a study of OX40 agonist ivuxolimab in advanced cancers. Method: immunoSEQ multiplex PCR; TCRdb's copy keeps in-frame clones and lacks some. The table lists some 130,000 clones, more than 85% of them singletons, with roughly 1% in the top ten. Sequenced material: CD4+ or CD8+ T cells sorted from blood, taken in a trial of the OX40 agonist ivuxolimab. These receptors originate from an adult with an advanced solid tumor such as melanoma, head and neck, liver or kidney cancer. CDR3s include the opening cysteine and the closing phenylalanine or tryptophan. The D gene is left open where the match is weak. The size entry is marked missing in some rows and otherwise reads once, few, many or a size class.

>16|once|TRBJ2-3|NA|TRBV9
TGTGCCAGCAGCGTAGGTCTACAGAGGTGGACAGATACGCAGTATTTT
CASSVGLQRWTDTQYF
>12|NA|TRBJ1-1|NA|TRBV11-3
TGTGCCAGCAGCTTAGCGGTTACTGAAGCTTTCTTT
CASSLAVTEAFF
>15|NA|TRBJ1-1|TRBD1|TRBV11-3
TGTGCCAGCAGCTTCGGGACAGGCCCTAACACTGAAGCTTTCTTT
CASSFGTGPNTEAFF
>14|NA|TRBJ1-1|NA|TRBV11-3
TGTGCCAGCAGCTACTCGACGGGGGAAACTGAAGCTTTCTTT
CASSYSTGETEAFF
>14|NA|TRBJ2-4|NA|TRBV11-3
TGTGCCAGCAGCTTAGGAATTGGGGAGAACATTCAGTACTTC
CASSLGIGENIQYF
>21|NA|TRBJ1-6|NA|TRBV30
TGTGCCTGGAGTATGGCTGGACCCGGGGTTACGGCTGGGAGAGAGGATTCACCCCTCCACTTT
CAWSMAGPGVTAGREDSPLHF
>14|once|TRBJ2-1|NA|TRBV4-2
TGTGCCAGCAGCCAAGAATGGACCTACAATGAGCAGTTCTTC
CASSQEWTYNEQFF
>15|NA|TRBJ2-1|TRBD1|TRBV10-3
TGTGCCATCCGAAAGGACAGGGTTGGGTACAATGAGCAGTTCTTC
CAIRKDRVGYNEQFF
>17|NA|TRBJ1-3|NA|TRBV5-1
TGCGCCAGCAGCTTGTCCGGGACACCCAGCTCTGGAAACACCATATATTTT
CASSLSGTPSSGNTIYF
>15|NA|TRBJ2-1|TRBD2|TRBV14
TGTGCCAGCAGCCAAGATAGGGCTAGCGGGAGGAAGGAGGTCTTC
CASSQDRASGRKEVF
>13|NA|TRBJ2-3|NA|TRBV5-1
TGCGCCGGACGGGACATCAGCACAGATACGCAGTATTTT
CAGRDISTDTQYF
>15|NA|TRBJ2-5|TRBD1|TRBV6-5
TGTGCCAGCAGTTACTCAGGGGGCAGCTGGGAGACCCAGTACTTC
CASSYSGGSWETQYF
>16|NA|TRBJ2-7|TRBD1|TRBV4-3
TGCGCCAGCAGCCTAATGGGGACAGGGGGTAGCTACGAGCAGTACTTC
CASSLMGTGGSYEQYF
>17|once|TRBJ1-4|TRBD1|TRBV5-4
TGTGCCAGCAGCCCAACCGGACCGGGACAGGGGACTGAAAAACTGTTTTTT
CASSPTGPGQGTEKLFF
>10|NA|TRBJ2-1|NA|TRBV7-9
TGTGCCAGCAGCTTAGTTAGGCAGTTCTTC
CASSLVRQFF
>16|NA|TRBJ1-4|NA|TRBV18
TGTGCCAGCTCACCAACTAATGGGGCGAATAATGAAAAACTGTTTTTT
CASSPTNGANNEKLFF
>12|NA|TRBJ2-7|NA|TRBV4-1
TGCGCCAGCAGCCCTACTTGGGGCGAGCAGTACTTC
CASSPTWGEQYF
>14|NA|TRBJ2-2|NA|TRBV7-6
TGTGCCAGCAGCCAAACAGGGAACACCGGGGAGCTGTTTTTT
CASSQTGNTGELFF
>16|once|TRBJ1-6|NA|TRBV6-1
TGTGCCAGCAGTGAGAGGGGAATCTCCTCAAATTCACCCCTCCACTTT
CASSERGISSNSPLHF
>15|NA|TRBJ2-5|NA|TRBV28
TGTGCCAGCAGCCCCCCCGCGGCCAACCAAGAGACCCAGTACTTC
CASSPPAANQETQYF
>14|NA|TRBJ1-1|NA|TRBV6-1
TGTGCCAGCAGAGTATCAGGGTTTAGCACTGAAGCTTTCTTT
CASRVSGFSTEAFF
>14|NA|TRBJ1-2|NA|TRBV6-5
TGTGCCAGCAGTCCGACAGGACCGCACTATGGCTACACCTTC
CASSPTGPHYGYTF
>15|NA|TRBJ2-3|TRBD1|TRBV11-3
TGTGCCAGCAGCGTCGGACAGGGGGCAAGAGATACGCAGTATTTT
CASSVGQGARDTQYF
>16|NA|TRBJ2-7|NA|TRBV27
TGTGCCAGCAGTTTAAAAATACGGGGGGCAGCCTACGAGCAGTACTTC
CASSLKIRGAAYEQYF
>14|NA|TRBJ1-3|NA|TRBV29-1
TGCAGCGTTGTGGGGGGCTTCTCTGGAAACACCATATATTTT
CSVVGGFSGNTIYF
>13|NA|TRBJ2-5|NA|TRBV5-6
TGTGCCAGCAGCTTGGATCTCGGGAAGACCCAGTACTTC
CASSLDLGKTQYF
>13|once|TRBJ2-3|NA|TRBV5-6
TGTGCCAGCAGCTTGGGAGGGGCAGATACGCAGTATTTT
CASSLGGADTQYF
>14|NA|TRBJ2-4|TRBD2|TRBV2
TGTGCCAGCAGTCCCCCATTGGGGGGAGGGATTCAGTACTTC
CASSPPLGGGIQYF
>16|NA|TRBJ2-5|TRBD2|TRBV19
TGTGCCAGTAGTATAAGGACTAGCGGGGGGCTGGAGACCCAGTACTTC
CASSIRTSGGLETQYF
>15|NA|TRBJ2-5|NA|TRBV13
TGTGCCAGCAGCGCCCCGACCCGGGTAGAAGAGACCCAGTACTTC
CASSAPTRVEETQYF
>13|NA|TRBJ2-7|NA|TRBV27
TGTGCCAGCAGGGGGCTAGCCACGGAGGAGCAGTACTTC
CASRGLATEEQYF
>15|NA|TRBJ2-2|TRBD1|TRBV9
TGTGCCAGCAGCTTCCGGGACAGGGGGCACGGGGAGCTGTTTTTT
CASSFRDRGHGELFF
>13|NA|TRBJ2-1|NA|TRBV19
TGTGCCAGTACTCTTGACGGTGGGGATGAGCAGTTCTTC
CASTLDGGDEQFF
>14|once|TRBJ1-2|NA|TRBV7-8
TGTGCCAGCAGCTTAGGACAGAGTAACTATGGCTACACCTTC
CASSLGQSNYGYTF
>14|once|TRBJ2-1|NA|TRBV18
TGTGCCAGCTCACCAGCCCTCCGGGGAGGAGTGGAGTTCTTC
CASSPALRGGVEFF
>14|NA|TRBJ2-2|NA|TRBV7-9
TGTGCCAGCAGCTCACAGACAGCGGGCGGGGAGCTGTTTTTT
CASSSQTAGGELFF
>13|NA|TRBJ1-2|NA|TRBV19
TGTGCCAGTAGTGAAGTAACTGTAAGTGGCTACACCTTC
CASSEVTVSGYTF
>15|NA|TRBJ2-7|TRBD2|TRBV7-2
TGTGCCAGCAGCTTCGATAGCGGGAGGGCGTCCGAGCAGTACTTC
CASSFDSGRASEQYF
>15|NA|TRBJ2-5|TRBD2|TRBV7-6
TGTGCCAGCAGCTTAGGGAGCGGGGGGCAGGAGACCCAGTACTTC
CASSLGSGGQETQYF
>17|NA|TRBJ2-1|TRBD2|TRBV7-2
TGTGCCAGCAGCTTAACCGGACTAGCGGGCACCTACAATGAGCAGTTCTTC
CASSLTGLAGTYNEQFF
>18|NA|TRBJ2-1|TRBD2|TRBV4-3
TGCGCCAGCAGCCAAGGGTCGGCTCGCGGGAGCTTCCACAATGAGCAGTTCTTC
CASSQGSARGSFHNEQFF
>13|NA|TRBJ1-1|NA|TRBV9
TGTGCCAGCAGCCAGACACCGAACACTGAAGCTTTCTTT
CASSQTPNTEAFF
>14|NA|TRBJ1-1|NA|TRBV6-5
TGTGCCAGCAGTAAGCAGGGGCCGGGGACTGAAGCTTTCTTT
CASSKQGPGTEAFF
>16|NA|TRBJ2-6|NA|TRBV19
TGTGCCACCATGCCCTTGGGCACCCCTGGGGCCAACGTCCTGACTTTC
CATMPLGTPGANVLTF
>17|NA|TRBJ2-3|TRBD2|TRBV7-9
TGTGCCAGCAGCATCAGGACTAGCGGAGGGGGTACAGATACGCAGTATTTT
CASSIRTSGGGTDTQYF
>14|NA|TRBJ2-2|NA|TRBV14
TGTGCCAGCCAGGGGCGGGGCTACACCGGGGAGCTGTTTTTT
CASQGRGYTGELFF
>14|NA|TRBJ1-4|TRBD1|TRBV25-1
TGTGCCAGCAGCTTGGGACAGGGAAGTGAAAAACTGTTTTTT
CASSLGQGSEKLFF
>17|NA|TRBJ1-2|TRBD1|TRBV5-4
TGTGCCAGCAGCCGAAACGGAGGACAGGGGGGAGTCTATGGCTACACCTTC
CASSRNGGQGGVYGYTF
>15|NA|TRBJ1-1|TRBD1|TRBV4-2
TGTGCCAGCAGCCGGGGGGACAGTCTTAACACTGAAGCTTTCTTT
CASSRGDSLNTEAFF
>15|NA|TRBJ2-1|TRBD2|TRBV6-6
TGTGCCAGCAGTTACCCCCGGTCGGGGGGTAATGAGCAGTTCTTC
CASSYPRSGGNEQFF
>15|NA|TRBJ2-1|TRBD2|TRBV25-1
TGTGCCAGCAGTGAATACGGGAGGGCGGTCAATGAGCAGTTCTTC
CASSEYGRAVNEQFF
>14|NA|TRBJ2-3|NA|TRBV29-1
TGCAGCGTTGAGTATGACCCTGGGGCAGATACGCAGTATTTT
CSVEYDPGADTQYF
>13|NA|TRBJ2-7|NA|TRBV6-1
TGTGCCAGCAGGAATTTGGCGGGAAACGAGCAGTACTTC
CASRNLAGNEQYF
>12|NA|TRBJ1-6|NA|TRBV6-5
TGTGCCAGCAGTTACGTGGTCTCACCCCTCCACTTT
CASSYVVSPLHF
>19|NA|TRBJ2-3|TRBD2|TRBV9
TGTGCCAGCAGCGTAGGTAACTCCGGACTAGCGGGAAGGGGAGATACGCAGTATTTT
CASSVGNSGLAGRGDTQYF
>11|NA|TRBJ1-2|NA|TRBV29-1
TGCAGCGTTTTTGGGGCGGACGGCTACACCTTC
CSVFGADGYTF
>15|NA|TRBJ2-5|TRBD2|TRBV11-2
TGTGCCAGCACCACAGCGGGAGGGAAGGGGGAGACCCAGTACTTC
CASTTAGGKGETQYF
>14|once|TRBJ1-1|NA|TRBV7-9
TGTGCCAGCACCCCCACCCTAGCGAACACTGAAGCTTTCTTT
CASTPTLANTEAFF